What follows are 26 T cell receptor beta chains derived from one specimen sequenced in a study of control samples from healthy donors and cancer patients. The method was immunoSEQ multiplex PCR; TCRdb's version includes in-frame clones alone and lacks a portion of them. The data show tens of thousands of clones, about 80% seen once. Sequenced material: PBMCs. Receptors originate from a woman between 45 and 65 years old with lung cancer.

This chain uses TRBV2 with TRBJ1-6, with 10 bases lining up with TRBD1. The CDR3 totals 14 residues. Germline CDR1 is SNHLY and CDR2 is FYNNEI. J lost 8 bases, V lost 7 bases, and 5 bases had no gene match. CDR3 sequence reads: CASKRDRGDSPLHF. In DNA, the CDR3 is TGTGCCAGCAAAAGGGACAGGGGTGATTCACCCCTCCACTTT.

The chain links TRBV28 to TRBJ1-2; 8 nucleotides line up with TRBD1. This CDR3 has 18 residues. Per the germline V gene, CDR1 is MDHEN and CDR2 is SYDVKM. V gave up 3 bases and J gave up 4 bases; unmatched junction bases: 16. CDR3 sequence: CASSFGRSPGGNTYGYTF. The CDR3 coding sequence is TGTGCCAGCAGTTTTGGACGGTCCCCAGGGGGCAACACCTATGGCTACACCTTC.

The chain couples TRBV12-5 to TRBJ1-5, with D unclear. The germline CDR1 and CDR2 sequences are LGHNT and FRNRAP. The CDR3 runs 12 residues. V lost 5 bases to trimming and J lost 4 bases, with 6 bases between them. The CDR3 spells CASGPVNQPQHF. In DNA form, the CDR3 reads TGTGCTAGTGGTCCCGTTAATCAGCCCCAGCATTTT.

The J gene is TRBJ2-2, the V gene TRBV20-1; D not resolved. CDR3 length: 11 amino acids. Germline values: CDR1 DFQATT, CDR2 SNEGSKA (reference sequence). V dropped 1 base and J dropped 7 bases, with 4 bases sitting between them. The chain's CDR3 is CSARVNGELFF. CDR3 DNA sequence: TGCAGTGCTAGAGTCAACGGGGAGCTGTTTTTT.

V gene TRBV28 combines with J gene TRBJ1-1; D remains unclear. Germline CDR1 MDHEN, CDR2 SYDVKM. The germline V and J ends were trimmed by 5 bases and 0 bases, with 13 bases remaining between them. This CDR3 spans 15 amino acids. The CDR3 reads CASSPSRVLNTEAFF. CDR3 sequence (DNA): TGTGCCAGCAGTCCGTCCCGAGTTCTGAACACTGAAGCTTTCTTT.

The V call is TRBV7-9, the J call TRBJ2-1; 13 bases are shared with TRBD2. The CDR3 is 16 residues long. The J segment lost 5 bases and the V segment lost 3 bases, leaving 4 bases of the junction unmatched. Germline values: CDR1 SEHNR, CDR2 FQNEAQ (reference sequence). The CDR3 spells CASSFSLAGGNNEQFF. The CDR3 DNA is TGTGCCAGCAGCTTTTCACTAGCGGGGGGGAACAATGAGCAGTTCTTC.

The V call is TRBV7-3, the J call TRBJ2-3, with 12 bases lining up with TRBD2. Germline CDR1 SGHTA, CDR2 FQGTGA. Unmatched junction bases numbered 9, after V lost 2 bases and J lost 6 bases. There are 17 residues in the CDR3. CDR3 sequence (DNA): TGTGCCAGCAGCTTACTTAGGGCTAGCGGGGGGGCCGATACGCAGTATTTT. Its translation is CASSLLRASGGADTQYF.

This clone was recorded only once. This sequence joins TRBV6-2 or TRBV6-3 and TRBJ1-6; no firm D call. CDR3 length: 14 amino acids. Per the germline V gene, CDR1 is MNHEY and CDR2 is SVGEGT. V lost 0 bases and J lost 7, with 7 bases in between. In nucleotides, the CDR3 is TGTGCCAGCAGTTACTCGACGGGGAATTCACCCCTCCACTTT. Protein sequence: CASSYSTGNSPLHF.

This chain uses TRBV6-6 with TRBJ2-2, with D unclear. The CDR3 sequence is 13 residues long. V was pared by 0 bases and J by 10 bases, with 9 bases between. CDR1 and CDR2 (germline): MNHNY, SVGAGI (reference sequence). In DNA form, the CDR3 reads TGTGCCAGCAGTTACTCGATTGAGGTGGAGCTGTTTTTT. Translation gives CASSYSIEVELFF.

V gene TRBV6-2 or TRBV6-3 combines with J gene TRBJ2-7; 10 nucleotides align to TRBD1. The junction had 6 bases not matched to a gene; V was cut back by 2 bases and J by 2 bases. This CDR3 region has 16 residues. Germline assignment: CDR1 MNHEY and CDR2 SVGEGT. CDR3 residues: CASSYDRDRGPYEQYF. The CDR3 nucleotides read TGTGCCAGCAGTTACGACCGGGACAGGGGACCCTACGAGCAGTACTTC.

The chain uses TRBV3-1 (or the pseudogene TRBV3-2) and TRBJ2-5; possibly TRBD2 for D (5 bases). Germline CDR1 LGHDT, CDR2 YNNKEL (reference sequence). There are 14 residues in the CDR3. V gave up 3 bases and J gave up 5 bases, with 13 bases separating them. The CDR3 reads CASSHLPRGETQYF. The CDR3 DNA is TGTGCCAGCAGCCACCTCCCCCGCGGGGAGACCCAGTACTTC.

This clone was recorded only once. The rearrangement links TRBV21-1 to TRBJ2-5; TRBD1, the D gene given by the table, was not confirmed from the DNA. TRBV21-1 is termed a pseudogene. This CDR3 is built from 16 residues. CDR3 sequence: CASSKVGRGRQETQYF. DNA of the CDR3: TGTGCCAGCAGCAAGGTCGGCAGGGGGCGACAAGAGACCCAGTACTTC.

This clone was detected once. The CDR3 DNA follows: TGTGCCAGCAGCTCCTATTGGACGAGGCCGGAGACCCAGTACTTC. Amino acid sequence: CASSSYWTRPETQYF. V gene TRBV11-3 combines with J gene TRBJ2-5; D is uncertain. Trimming took off 4 bases at V and 5 bases at J, with 17 bases between the two ends. Germline-derived CDR1 and CDR2 are SGHNT and YENEEA. This CDR3 region has 15 residues.

The chain links TRBV7-2 to TRBJ1-2; a weak D match, TRBD1 (5 bases). This CDR3 has 13 residues. The V and J ends lost 5 bases and 8 bases respectively, with 15 bases between them. Germline-derived CDR1 and CDR2 are SGHTA and FQGNSA. The DNA for the CDR3 is TGTGCCAGCAGCAGAGACAGCCCCGGGGGCTACACCTTC. Translated, it gives CASSRDSPGGYTF. Filled out from reference TRBV7-2 and TRBJ1-2, the complete variable domain reads GAGVSQSPSNKVTEKGKDVELRCDPISGHTALYWYRQSLGQGLEFLIYFQGNSAPDKSGLPSDRFSAERTGGSVSTLTIQRTQQEDSAVYLCASSRDSPGGYTFGSGTRLTVV.

This clone came up a few times. The J gene is TRBJ2-1, the V gene TRBV28; 9 positions match TRBD2. V lost 2 bases, J lost 9 bases, and 5 bases stayed unmatched. The CDR3 spans 14 residues. The germline V gene has CDR1 MDHEN and CDR2 SYDVKM. This CDR3 is CASSLAGGKPEQFF. The CDR3 coding sequence is TGTGCCAGCAGTTTAGCGGGGGGGAAACCTGAGCAGTTCTTC.

This clone turned up a few times. V is TRBV11-2 and J is TRBJ1-1, with TRBD1 as a possible D gene (5 bases). Germline CDR1 is SGHAT and CDR2 is FQNNGV. The CDR3 contains 15 residues. The V and J ends lost 3 bases and 2 bases respectively, with 13 bases between them. CDR3 sequence (DNA): TGTGCCAGCAGCTTTAGAGCTGACAGCAACACTGAAGCTTTCTTT. Translated: CASSFRADSNTEAFF.

The V call is TRBV25-1, the J call TRBJ2-2; tentatively, D is TRBD1 (5 bases). CDR1 and CDR2 from the germline V gene are MGHDK and SYGVNS. The CDR3 spans 12 residues. Between the trimmed V and J ends, which lost 5 bases and 6 bases, there was a span of 7 bases. The CDR3 DNA reads TGTGCCAGCAGTTGGGGCCCCGGGGAGCTGTTTTTT. It translates to CASSWGPGELFF.

The V call is TRBV24-1, the J call TRBJ2-3, with D possibly TRBD2 on 6 matching bases. Trimming shortened V by 4 bases and J by 2 bases, and 12 bases separated the two germline ends. The CDR3 consists of 15 residues. Germline lookup yields CDR1 KGHDR and CDR2 SFDVKD. The CDR3 region has the DNA TGTGCCACCAGTGACCGGGACTGGTTCACAGATACGCAGTATTTT. As protein: CATSDRDWFTDTQYF.

The chain's CDR3 is CATSRQGGTGELFF. In nucleotides, the CDR3 is TGTGCCACCAGCAGACAGGGGGGCACCGGGGAGCTGTTTTTT. The chain uses TRBV15 and TRBJ2-2; TRBD1 might be the D (7 bases). V shed 2 bases and J shed 4 bases, with 8 bases lying between them. This CDR3 contains 14 residues. Per the germline V gene, CDR1 is LNHNV and CDR2 is YYDKDF (reference sequence).

The rearrangement joins TRBV6-1 to TRBJ1-2; D unclear. The CDR3 length is 11 residues. Between the trimmed V and J ends, which lost 2 bases and 8 bases, there was a span of 6 bases. CDR1 and CDR2 from the germline V gene are MNHNS and SASEGT. The CDR3 is CASSEIGGYTF. The CDR3 DNA sequence: TGTGCCAGCAGTGAAATCGGGGGCTACACCTTC.

J is TRBJ2-1 and V is TRBV5-1; 11 bases are a match to TRBD2. The V and J ends lost 4 bases and 0 bases, in that order; junction bases with no gene match: 9. This CDR3 is built from 18 residues. Germline V lookup: CDR1 SGHRS, CDR2 YFSETQ. As DNA, the CDR3 is TGCGCCAGCAGCGCCTTTTCTAGCGGGGGGCTCTCCTACAATGAGCAGTTCTTC. Translating it yields CASSAFSSGGLSYNEQFF.

The V gene is TRBV14, the J gene TRBJ2-2; no reliable D call. Germline CDR1 SGHDN, CDR2 FVKESK. CDR3 length equals 16 residues. The V end was cut by 0 bases, the J end by 0 bases, with 8 bases between. The CDR3 sequence: CASSQDIGANTGELFF. CDR3 bases: TGTGCCAGCAGCCAAGATATAGGCGCGAACACCGGGGAGCTGTTTTTT. The full variable domain, rest sourced from reference TRBV14 and TRBJ2-2, is EAGVTQFPSHSVIEKGQTVTLRCDPISGHDNLYWYRRVMGKEIKFLLHFVKESKQDESGMPNNRFLAERTGGTYSTLKVQPAELEDSGVYFCASSQDIGANTGELFFGEGSRLTVL.

This sequence joins TRBV6-6 and TRBJ1-1, with D possibly being TRBD1 (6 bases). The germline gives CDR1 MNHNY, CDR2 SVGAGI (reference sequence). Trimming stripped 5 bases from V and 0 bases from J, with 10 bases between. The CDR3 is 14 amino acids. The CDR3 reads CASSLAGVNTEAFF. CDR3 coding DNA: TGTGCCAGCAGTCTAGCAGGGGTGAACACTGAAGCTTTCTTT.

This clone was counted once. CDR3 in amino acids: CATSDSLGRVNTGELFF. In nucleotides, the CDR3 is TGTGCCACCAGTGATTCCCTGGGGAGGGTCAACACCGGGGAGCTGTTTTTT. The V and J genes are TRBV24-1 and TRBJ2-2; TRBD2 aligns across 7 bases. The germline CDR1 and CDR2 sequences are KGHDR and SFDVKD. The CDR3 runs to 17 residues. V lost 2 bases, J lost 2 bases, and 7 bases stayed unmatched.

V and J are TRBV11-2 and TRBJ2-5, with 7 bases fitting TRBD1. Trimming at V came to 6 bases and at J to 4 bases, leaving 5 bases not matched to a gene. Germline-derived CDR1 and CDR2 are SGHAT and FQNNGV. This CDR3 spans 13 amino acids. The CDR3 loop is CASSMTGRETQYF. The DNA for the CDR3 is TGTGCCAGCAGTATGACAGGGAGAGAGACCCAGTACTTC. The entire variable domain, with the rest obtained from reference TRBV11-2 and TRBJ2-5, is as follows: EAGVAQSPRYKIIEKRQSVAFWCNPISGHATLYWYQQILGQGPKLLIQFQNNGVVDDSQLPKDRFSAERLKGVDSTLKIQPAKLEDSAVYLCASSMTGRETQYFGPGTRLLVL.

The J gene is TRBJ2-5, the V gene TRBV15; 11 nucleotides agree with TRBD2. The CDR3 contains 15 residues. J was trimmed by 4 bases and V by 1 base; bases with no gene match: 2. Germline values: CDR1 LNHNV, CDR2 YYDKDF (reference sequence). The CDR3 region is CATSRGTSGGETQYF. CDR3 nucleotide sequence: TGTGCCACCAGCAGAGGCACTAGCGGGGGAGAGACCCAGTACTTC.